Listed here is a single T cell receptor (beta chain). What it recognizes is unknown. V was trimmed by 0 bases and J by 2 bases, leaving 6 bases between them. The germline V gene has CDR1 SGHRS and CDR2 YFSETQ. The CDR3 has 13 amino acids. This entry belongs to a study of T cell responses to AZD1222 COVID-19 vaccine. Regarding the study as a whole: Two doses of AZD1222 preceded a rise in Spike-specific TCR breadth and depth.

Clones were sequenced by immunoSEQ multiplex PCR, and TCRdb holds only the in-frame ones, with some missing. In the table there are about 120,000 clones, 90% to 95% of which are singletons. The chain links TRBV5-1 to TRBJ2-7; D call uncertain. The clonotype originates from an adult in good health. This specimen consisted of peripheral blood, obtained on day 0 of AZD1222 vaccination. This CDR3 reads CASSLGLTYEQYF. Written as DNA, the CDR3 is TGCGCCAGCAGCTTGGGTCTCACCTACGAGCAGTACTTC.